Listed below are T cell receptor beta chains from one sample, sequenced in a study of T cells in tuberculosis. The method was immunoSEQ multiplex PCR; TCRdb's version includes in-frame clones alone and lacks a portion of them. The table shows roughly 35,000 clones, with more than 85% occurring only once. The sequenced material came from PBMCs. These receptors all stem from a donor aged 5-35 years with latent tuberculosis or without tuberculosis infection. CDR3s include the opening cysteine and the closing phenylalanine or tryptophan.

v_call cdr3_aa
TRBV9 CASSEPRVAAYYEQYF
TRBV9 CASSASGTRDTGELFF
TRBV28 CAGGRGRETQYF
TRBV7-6 CASSLVQATNTDTQYF
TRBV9 CASSVTWGDTEAFF
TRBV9 CASSPGSQSYNEQFF
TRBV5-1 CASSLLGTGYNNEQFF
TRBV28 CASSSPGQGTGELFF
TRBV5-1 CASGEPGGEQFF
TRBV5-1 CASSRQGEFDDYGYTF
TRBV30 CAWTPLPSYEQYF
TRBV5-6 CASSLLLAGYNEQFF
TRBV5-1 CASSPQGGEGETQYF
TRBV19 CASSPGLHNEQFF
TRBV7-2 CASSFAPGQGAHEQYF
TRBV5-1 CASSFQGEGETQYF
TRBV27 CAISRVAGLYNEQFF
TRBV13 CASRGGTSGGYEQYF
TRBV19 CASGIRGAGANVLTF
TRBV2 CASTYGSGSGNTIYF
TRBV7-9 CASSVTGGEGYTF
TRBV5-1 CASSEGSGTGGETQYF
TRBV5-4 CASSLGQGRAYGYTF
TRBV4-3 CASSRVDSRDNEQFF
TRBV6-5 CASSQDRGPGETQYF
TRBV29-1 CSVEDPREGIDSFYNEQFF